Listed below are T cell receptor beta chains from one sample, sequenced in a study of T cell repertoires in cytomegalovirus infection. Antigens for these TCRs are unknown. In TCRdb, the reads were re-called with MiXCR into one record per CDR3 protein. The repertoire holds more than 65,000 distinct CDR3 sequences, with around half as singletons. Specimen: CD8+ T cells from cultured PBMCs, collected from culture after CMV antigen stimulation. The source of these receptors is a human donor in good health (CMV status not recorded). Some clones in this sample may be carry-over from other donors' samples. Each CDR3 is given with its conserved first and last residue. A D gene is named only where the DNA matches it firmly. Rows may omit the clone size; those that give it use once, few, many or a size class.

CASSLVRNTQYF	TGTGCCAGCAGCTTAGTCAGGAATACGCAGTATTTT	TRBV7-9	TRBJ2-3	-	few
CASSLARYRVYEQYF	TGTGCCAGCAGCTTGGCCAGGTACAGGGTCTACGAGCAGTACTTC	TRBV5-6	TRBJ2-7	-	few
CASSPLGAGGPFTDTQYF	TGTGCCAGCAGCCCTCTGGGAGCGGGAGGGCCTTTCACAGATACGCAGTATTTT	TRBV9	TRBJ2-3	TRBD2	-
CSPKRVITIYF	TGCAGCCCGAAGCGGGTAATCACCATATATTTT	TRBV29-1	TRBJ1-3	-	-
CATSERGIDEQFF	TGTGCCACCAGTGAGAGAGGGATAGATGAGCAGTTCTTC	TRBV24-1	TRBJ2-1	-	-
CASSYSEGHTEAFF	TGTGCCAGCAGTTACTCGGAGGGACACACTGAAGCTTTCTTT	TRBV6-6	TRBJ1-1	-	-
CASSESGGLGETQYF	TGTGCCAGCAGTGAATCGGGGGGATTGGGCGAGACCCAGTACTTC	TRBV25-1	TRBJ2-5	TRBD2	-
CASSPRGYEQYF	TGTGCCAGCAGCCCTCGAGGGTACGAGCAGTACTTC	TRBV14	TRBJ2-7	-	many
CASSLLQLSYEQYF	TGTGCCAGCAGCTTACTCCAGTTATCCTACGAGCAGTACTTC	TRBV7-2	TRBJ2-7	-	-
CASSHQLRVGEKLFF	TGCGCCAGCAGCCATCAGCTCAGGGTCGGCGAAAAACTGTTTTTT	TRBV4-1	TRBJ1-4	-	-
CASSQLWVGYEQYF	TGCGCCAGCAGCCAGCTGTGGGTAGGCTACGAGCAGTACTTC	TRBV4-1	TRBJ2-7	-	-
CASSPIGRTDTQYF	TGTGCCAGCAGCCCTATCGGGAGGACAGATACGCAGTATTTT	TRBV11-2	TRBJ2-3	TRBD2	-
CASSEVWSNQPQHF	TGTGCCAGCAGTGAAGTATGGAGCAATCAGCCCCAGCATTTT	TRBV25-1	TRBJ1-5	-	-
CASSSVPGQGVKEKLFF	TGTGCCAGCAGCTCAGTCCCGGGACAGGGCGTCAAGGAAAAACTGTTTTTT	TRBV5-5	TRBJ1-4	TRBD1	-
CAISDLALWDTQYF	TGTGCCATCAGTGACCTAGCGCTCTGGGATACGCAGTATTTT	TRBV10-3	TRBJ2-3	-	many
CASSEKIAGMNTGELFF	TGCGCCAGCAGTGAGAAAATAGCGGGGATGAACACCGGGGAGCTGTTTTTT	TRBV10-1	TRBJ2-2	TRBD2	-
CAIRPNRGENTEAFF	TGTGCCATCAGGCCAAACAGGGGAGAAAACACTGAAGCTTTCTTT	TRBV10-3	TRBJ1-1	TRBD1	-
CASSFREANYGYTF	TGTGCCAGCAGCTTCAGGGAAGCTAACTATGGCTACACCTTC	TRBV7-3	TRBJ1-2	-	-
CASSIRGYNEQFF	TGTGCCAGCAGTATAAGGGGATACAATGAGCAGTTCTTC	TRBV27	TRBJ2-1	-	few
CASSFAGRNEQFF	TGTGCCAGCAGTTTTGCAGGGCGGAATGAGCAGTTCTTC	TRBV27	TRBJ2-1	-	once
CASSFGDARDSEQYF	TGTGCCAGCAGTTTTGGCGATGCAAGGGACAGCGAGCAGTACTTC	TRBV27	TRBJ2-7	TRBD1	-
CASSPGASTDEQYF	TGTGCCAGCAGCCCTGGGGCCTCCACTGACGAGCAGTACTTC	TRBV5-6	TRBJ2-7	-	-
CASSLARQTGELFF	TGTGCCAGCAGTTTAGCGCGACAGACCGGGGAGCTGTTTTTT	TRBV12-3/TRBV12-4	TRBJ2-2	-	once
CASSDLAGGIDTQYF	TGTGCCAGCAGTGATCTAGCGGGAGGGATAGATACGCAGTATTTT	TRBV2	TRBJ2-3	TRBD2	-
CASSLEQGQETQYF	TGTGCCAGCAGCTTAGAACAGGGCCAAGAGACCCAGTACTTC	TRBV7-8	TRBJ2-5	-	few
CSASILAGGQETQYF	TGCAGTGCCTCCATACTAGCGGGGGGGCAAGAGACCCAGTACTTC	TRBV20-1	TRBJ2-5	TRBD2	-
CASRVGRNTEAFF	TGTGCCAGCAGGGTTGGGAGGAACACTGAAGCTTTCTTT	TRBV27	TRBJ1-1	-	once
CASSRLRTYEQYF	TGTGCCAGCAGTCGACTTAGAACCTACGAGCAGTACTTC	TRBV28	TRBJ2-7	-	few
CASSQGGYNSPLHF	TGCGCCAGCAGCCAGGGAGGGTATAATTCACCCCTCCACTTT	TRBV10-2	TRBJ1-6	-	-
CASSLVSGRQLNEQFF	TGTGCCAGCAGCTTAGTTAGCGGGAGGCAGCTCAATGAGCAGTTCTTC	TRBV7-9	TRBJ2-1	TRBD2	few
CASSLGTGGVSNTGELFF	TGTGCCAGCAGCTTGGGGACAGGGGGCGTTTCGAACACCGGGGAGCTGTTTTTT	TRBV7-2	TRBJ2-2	TRBD1	-
CASSFRDRFTGELFF	TGTGCCAGCAGCTTCCGGGACAGATTCACCGGGGAGCTGTTTTTT	TRBV7-8	TRBJ2-2	TRBD1	few
CASSSPYSFQDYGYTF	TGCGCCAGCAGCTCCCCATACTCATTTCAGGACTATGGCTACACCTTC	TRBV5-1	TRBJ1-2	-	-
CASSGGFEQYF	TGTGCCAGCAGTGGAGGGTTTGAGCAGTACTTC	TRBV6-6	TRBJ2-7	-	few
CASSLIGGSTETQYF	TGTGCCAGCAGCTTAATCGGCGGCAGCACAGAGACCCAGTACTTC	TRBV7-6	TRBJ2-5	-	-
CASSLVRSNTEAFF	TGTGCCAGCAGCTTAGTCCGTAGTAACACTGAAGCTTTCTTT	TRBV7-9	TRBJ1-1	-	-
CASSKGGSGDTQYF	TGTGCCAGCAGTAAGGGAGGGAGCGGGGATACGCAGTATTTT	TRBV12-3/TRBV12-4	TRBJ2-3	TRBD2	few
CASSSLTGELFF	TGCGCCAGCAGCTCACTTACCGGGGAGCTGTTTTTT	TRBV4-1	TRBJ2-2	-	-
CASSPLDSSYEQYF	TGTGCCAGCAGCCCCTTGGACAGCTCCTACGAGCAGTACTTC	TRBV7-9	TRBJ2-7	-	few